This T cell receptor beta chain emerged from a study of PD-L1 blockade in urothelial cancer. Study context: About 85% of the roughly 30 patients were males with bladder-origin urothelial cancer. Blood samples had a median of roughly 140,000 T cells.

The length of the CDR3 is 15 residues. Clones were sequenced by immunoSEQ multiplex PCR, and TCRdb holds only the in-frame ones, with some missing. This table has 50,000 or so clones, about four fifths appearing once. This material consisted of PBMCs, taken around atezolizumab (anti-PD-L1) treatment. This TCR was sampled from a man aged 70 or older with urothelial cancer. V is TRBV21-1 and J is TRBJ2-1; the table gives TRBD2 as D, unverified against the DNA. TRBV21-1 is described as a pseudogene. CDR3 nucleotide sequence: TGTGCCAGCAGCACCCAGCGGGAGGGAAACAATGAGCAGTTCTTC. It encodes CASSTQREGNNEQFF.